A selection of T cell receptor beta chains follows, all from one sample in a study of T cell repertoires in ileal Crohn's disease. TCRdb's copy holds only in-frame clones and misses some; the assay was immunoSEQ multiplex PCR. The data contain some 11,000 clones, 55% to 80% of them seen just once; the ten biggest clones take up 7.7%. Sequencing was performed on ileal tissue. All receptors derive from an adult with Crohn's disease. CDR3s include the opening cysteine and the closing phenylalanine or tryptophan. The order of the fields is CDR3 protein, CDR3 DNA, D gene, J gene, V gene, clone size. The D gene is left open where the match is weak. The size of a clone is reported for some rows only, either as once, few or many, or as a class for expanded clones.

CASSQAVAAGVLETQYF | TGCGCCAGCAGCCAGGCCGTTGCAGCGGGAGTTTTAGAGACCCAGTACTTC | TRBD2 | TRBJ2-5 | TRBV4-3 | -
CASALSSAQGPEAFF | TGTGCTAGTGCACTTTCTAGTGCGCAGGGCCCTGAAGCTTTCTTT | - | TRBJ1-1 | TRBV12-5 | -
CASSWTRTSGGADTQYF | TGTGCCAGCAGCTGGACTCGGACTAGCGGTGGCGCAGATACGCAGTATTTT | TRBD2 | TRBJ2-3 | TRBV5-8 | few
CASSYSNQAIYEQYF | TGTGCCAGCAGTTACTCGAATCAGGCCATCTACGAGCAGTACTTC | - | TRBJ2-7 | TRBV6-5 | -
CASSLAGDVNEQFF | TGTGCCAGTTCACTAGCGGGAGACGTAAATGAGCAGTTCTTC | TRBD2 | TRBJ2-1 | TRBV7-9 | -
CASSSPDGQISSYEQYF | TGTGCCAGCAGCTCCCCGGACGGACAAATAAGCTCCTACGAGCAGTACTTC | - | TRBJ2-7 | TRBV11-1 | few
CASSLTDSNYGYTF | TGTGCCAGCAGTCTCACGGACAGCAACTATGGCTACACCTTC | - | TRBJ1-2 | TRBV6-5 | few
CAWTRINEQFF | TGTGCCTGGACTAGAATCAATGAGCAGTTCTTC | - | TRBJ2-1 | TRBV30 | -
CASSDGGVKNIQYF | TGTGCCAGCAGTGATGGGGGGGTCAAAAACATTCAGTACTTC | TRBD2 | TRBJ2-4 | TRBV25-1 | -
CASRGQGARYEQYF | TGTGCCAGCAGGGGACAGGGGGCGCGCTACGAGCAGTACTTC | TRBD1 | TRBJ2-7 | TRBV2 | -
CASSDGVPDRKRNIQYF | TGTGCCAGCAGTGACGGAGTTCCGGACAGAAAACGAAACATTCAGTACTTC | - | TRBJ2-4 | TRBV6-1 | -
CASSSDREVGKLFF | TGTGCCAGCAGCTCCGACAGGGAGGTGGGAAAACTGTTTTTT | TRBD1 | TRBJ1-4 | TRBV28 | -
CASIATAAYNEQFF | TGTGCCAGCATCGCGACAGCCGCCTACAATGAGCAGTTCTTC | - | TRBJ2-1 | TRBV5-8 | few
CASSYGEAHQPQHF | TGTGCCAGCAGTTACGGGGAGGCACATCAGCCCCAGCATTTT | - | TRBJ1-5 | TRBV6-5 | -
CASTPREAVTYNEQFF | TGTGCCAGCACCCCGCGGGAAGCAGTAACCTACAATGAGCAGTTCTTC | - | TRBJ2-1 | TRBV27 | -
CASSPQGSSNQPQHF | TGTGCCAGCAGTCCCCAGGGGTCTAGCAATCAGCCCCAGCATTTT | - | TRBJ1-5 | TRBV28 | once
CASSPQGAGQPQHF | TGTGCCAGCAGCCCGCAGGGGGCGGGTCAGCCCCAGCATTTT | TRBD1 | TRBJ1-5 | TRBV7-8 | few
CASSVGGLGVRETQYF | TGTGCCAGCAGCGTAGGGGGACTAGGGGTCCGAGAGACCCAGTACTTC | TRBD2 | TRBJ2-5 | TRBV9 | few
CSVESPRQGSEAFF | TGCAGCGTTGAATCGCCTCGACAGGGGTCTGAAGCTTTCTTT | TRBD1 | TRBJ1-1 | TRBV29-1 | few
CASSPGTSGKDRTYEQYF | TGTGCCAGCAGCCCCGGGACTAGCGGGAAGGATAGGACCTACGAGCAGTACTTC | TRBD2 | TRBJ2-7 | TRBV28 | -
CASSPQGPEAFF | TGTGCCAGCAGCCCGCAGGGTCCTGAAGCTTTCTTT | - | TRBJ1-1 | TRBV7-6 | -
CASSQTAVETQYF | TGTGCCAGCAGCCAGACAGCCGTGGAGACCCAGTACTTC | - | TRBJ2-5 | TRBV7-9 | -
CASAPGADEKLFF | TGTGCCAGCGCCCCAGGGGCCGATGAAAAACTGTTTTTT | - | TRBJ1-4 | TRBV7-6 | once
CASSYSTTGGEQYF | TGTGCCAGCAGTTACTCAACGACAGGGGGCGAGCAGTACTTC | TRBD1 | TRBJ2-7 | TRBV6-6 | -
CASSASGLSYEQYF | TGTGCCAGCAGCGCTTCCGGACTGTCCTACGAGCAGTACTTC | - | TRBJ2-7 | TRBV13 | -
CASIDRGEQYF | TGTGCCAGCATCGACAGGGGCGAGCAGTACTTC | TRBD1 | TRBJ2-7 | TRBV6-1 | -
CASTPYQGAYEQYF | TGTGCCAGCACTCCCTATCAGGGGGCCTACGAGCAGTACTTC | TRBD1 | TRBJ2-7 | TRBV27 | few
CASSPTSGGEQYF | TGTGCCAGCAGCCCGACTAGCGGTGGGGAGCAGTACTTC | TRBD2 | TRBJ2-5 | TRBV7-3 | -
CASSLMGLANYGYTF | TGTGCCAGCAGTTTGATGGGTCTAGCTAACTATGGCTACACCTTC | - | TRBJ1-2 | TRBV27 | -
CASSLTWTANGYTF | TGTGCCAGCAGCCTGACTTGGACAGCCAATGGCTACACCTTC | - | TRBJ1-2 | TRBV28 | -
CASSVQGHSNEKLFF | TGTGCCAGCAGCGTTCAGGGTCATAGTAATGAAAAACTGTTTTTT | - | TRBJ1-4 | TRBV9 | -
CSAGRGTSSYNEQFF | TGCAGCGCCGGTAGAGGAACGAGCTCCTACAATGAGCAGTTCTTC | - | TRBJ2-1 | TRBV29-1 | -
CASTDNGLNTGELFF | TGTGCCAGCACCGATAATGGGCTGAACACCGGGGAGCTGTTTTTT | - | TRBJ2-2 | TRBV2 | -
CASSFGLAAKETQYF | TGTGCCAGCAGCTTCGGACTAGCGGCCAAAGAGACCCAGTACTTC | TRBD2 | TRBJ2-5 | TRBV7-2 | -
CASSPSGRAREQYF | TGTGCCAGCAGTCCTAGCGGGAGGGCGCGCGAGCAGTACTTC | TRBD2 | TRBJ2-7 | TRBV27 | once
CASSFLPGQPATNEKLFF | TGTGCCAGCAGCTTTCTACCGGGACAGCCGGCAACTAATGAAAAACTGTTTTTT | TRBD1 | TRBJ1-4 | TRBV11-2 | -
CASSLSQDNQPQHF | TGTGCCAGCAGCTTAAGTCAGGACAATCAGCCCCAGCATTTT | - | TRBJ1-5 | TRBV7-9 | few
CASSWGLAGGAYEQYF | TGTGCCAGCAGTTGGGGACTAGCGGGAGGCGCCTACGAGCAGTACTTC | TRBD2 | TRBJ2-7 | TRBV6-5 | -
CASSRTTGLALFF | TGTGCCAGCAGCCGAACGACAGGGTTGGCACTGTTTTTT | TRBD1 | TRBJ1-4 | TRBV14 | few
CASSSGLAGRNTGELFF | TGTGCCAGCAGCTCGGGACTAGCGGGTCGCAACACCGGGGAGCTGTTTTTT | TRBD2 | TRBJ2-2 | TRBV5-4 | -
CASSKLSLIDTQYF | TGTGCCAGCAGTAAACTCTCTTTGATAGATACGCAGTATTTT | - | TRBJ2-3 | TRBV6-5 | -
CASSPRAPGQGYEQYF | TGTGCCAGCAGCCCTCGTGCTCCGGGACAGGGCTACGAGCAGTACTTC | TRBD1 | TRBJ2-7 | TRBV9 | -
CASSQEVGDRLMNTEAFF | TGTGCCAGCAGCCAAGAAGTAGGGGACAGACTCATGAACACTGAAGCTTTCTTT | TRBD1 | TRBJ1-1 | TRBV4-2 | once
CASSPQGTEAFF | TGTGCCAGCAGCCCACAGGGGACTGAAGCTTTCTTT | TRBD1 | TRBJ1-1 | TRBV6-5 | -
CASSDRPFGQGKIAKNIQYF | TGTGCCAGCAGTGACCGACCCTTTGGACAGGGAAAGATTGCCAAAAACATTCAGTACTTC | TRBD1 | TRBJ2-4 | TRBV6-1 | -
CASSRRDSYGYTF | TGTGCCAGCAGCCGCCGGGACAGCTATGGCTACACCTTC | TRBD1 | TRBJ1-2 | TRBV5-4 | -
CASSPPGTASYEQYF | TGCGCCAGCAGCCCTCCCGGGACAGCGTCCTACGAGCAGTACTTC | TRBD1 | TRBJ2-7 | TRBV4-1 | -
CATSRDTRTGTVYGYTF | TGTGCCACCAGCAGAGATACCCGGACAGGGACTGTCTATGGCTACACCTTC | TRBD1 | TRBJ1-2 | TRBV15 | -
CASSAAGGDRNTIYF | TGTGCCTCGAGTGCTGCAGGGGGAGATCGAAACACCATATATTTT | TRBD1 | TRBJ1-3 | TRBV7-6 | -
CSVDGEEQFF | TGCAGCGTTGATGGGGAGGAGCAGTTCTTC | - | TRBJ2-1 | TRBV29-1 | -
CASSEGTSGTSRWLGEQFF | TGTGCCAGCAGCGAAGGGACTAGCGGGACCTCGCGTTGGCTGGGTGAGCAGTTCTTC | TRBD2 | TRBJ2-1 | TRBV9 | once
CAWSVLTGYNEQFF | TGTGCCTGGAGTGTACTGACAGGGTACAATGAGCAGTTCTTC | TRBD1 | TRBJ2-1 | TRBV30 | -
CASSLPRTGGNEKLFF | TGTGCCAGCAGCTTACCCAGGACAGGGGGAAATGAAAAACTGTTTTTT | TRBD1 | TRBJ1-4 | TRBV7-9 | few
CASSLVDRNYEQYF | TGCGCCAGCAGCTTGGTAGACAGGAACTACGAGCAGTACTTC | - | TRBJ2-7 | TRBV5-1 | -
CASSDGSREWSEQYF | TGTGCCAGCAGTGATGGGTCGCGGGAGTGGAGCGAGCAGTACTTC | TRBD2 | TRBJ2-7 | TRBV6-1 | -
CASRTTGSNTGELFF | TGTGCCAGTAGAACTACAGGGAGTAACACCGGGGAGCTGTTTTTT | - | TRBJ2-2 | TRBV19 | once
CASSGTGLYNEQFF | TGTGCCAGTAGCGGGACAGGGTTATACAATGAGCAGTTCTTC | - | TRBJ2-1 | TRBV27 | -